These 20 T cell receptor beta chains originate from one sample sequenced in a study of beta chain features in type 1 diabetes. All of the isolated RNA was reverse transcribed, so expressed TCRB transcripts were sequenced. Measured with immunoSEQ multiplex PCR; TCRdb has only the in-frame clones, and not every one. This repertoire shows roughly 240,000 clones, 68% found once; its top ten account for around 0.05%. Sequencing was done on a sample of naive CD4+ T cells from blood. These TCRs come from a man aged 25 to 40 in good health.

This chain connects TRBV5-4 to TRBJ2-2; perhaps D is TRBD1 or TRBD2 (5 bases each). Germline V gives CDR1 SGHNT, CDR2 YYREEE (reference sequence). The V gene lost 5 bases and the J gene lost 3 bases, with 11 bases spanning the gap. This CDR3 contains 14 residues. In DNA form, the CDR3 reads TGTGCCAGCAGTGTGGGGGACCACACCGGGGAGCTGTTTTTT. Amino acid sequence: CASSVGDHTGELFF.

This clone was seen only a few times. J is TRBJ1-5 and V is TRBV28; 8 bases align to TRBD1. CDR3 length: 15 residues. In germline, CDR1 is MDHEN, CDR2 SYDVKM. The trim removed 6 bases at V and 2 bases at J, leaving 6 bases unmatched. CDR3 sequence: CASSQGALGNQPQHF. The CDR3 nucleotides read TGTGCCAGCAGCCAGGGGGCTTTGGGCAATCAGCCCCAGCATTTT.

Here the CDR3 DNA reads TGTGCCACCAGCAGAGAGTCTGGAAACACCATATATTTT. This codes for CATSRESGNTIYF. The chain recombines TRBV15 with TRBJ1-3; D is unresolved. V shed 0 bases and J shed 1 base, with 1 base lying between them. Germline loops: CDR1 LNHNV, CDR2 YYDKDF (reference sequence). This CDR3 contains 13 residues.

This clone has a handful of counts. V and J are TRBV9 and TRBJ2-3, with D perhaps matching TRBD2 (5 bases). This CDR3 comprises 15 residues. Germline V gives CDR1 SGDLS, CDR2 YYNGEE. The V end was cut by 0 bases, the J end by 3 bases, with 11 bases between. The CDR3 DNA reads TGTGCCAGCAGCGTAGTTGAGGGCTTGACAGATACGCAGTATTTT. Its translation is CASSVVEGLTDTQYF.

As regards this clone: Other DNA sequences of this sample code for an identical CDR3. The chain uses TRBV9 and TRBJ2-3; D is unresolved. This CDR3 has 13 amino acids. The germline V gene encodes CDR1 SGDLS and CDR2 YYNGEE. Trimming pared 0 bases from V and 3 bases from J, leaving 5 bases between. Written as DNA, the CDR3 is TGTGCCAGCAGCGTAGCGGGTACAGATACGCAGTATTTT. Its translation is CASSVAGTDTQYF.

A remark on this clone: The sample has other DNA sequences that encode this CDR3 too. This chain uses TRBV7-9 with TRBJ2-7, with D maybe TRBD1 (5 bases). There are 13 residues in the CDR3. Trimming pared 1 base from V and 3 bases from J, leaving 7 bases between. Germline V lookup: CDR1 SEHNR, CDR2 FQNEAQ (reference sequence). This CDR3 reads CASSLGQIYEQYF. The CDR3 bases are TGTGCCAGCAGCTTAGGACAGATCTACGAGCAGTACTTC.

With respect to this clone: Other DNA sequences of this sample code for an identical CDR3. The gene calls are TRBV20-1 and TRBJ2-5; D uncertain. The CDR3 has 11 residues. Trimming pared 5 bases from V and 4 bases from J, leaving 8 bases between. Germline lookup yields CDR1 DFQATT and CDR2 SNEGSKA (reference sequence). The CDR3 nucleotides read TGCAGTGCTTCTCCCGGAGAGACCCAGTACTTC. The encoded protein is CSASPGETQYF.

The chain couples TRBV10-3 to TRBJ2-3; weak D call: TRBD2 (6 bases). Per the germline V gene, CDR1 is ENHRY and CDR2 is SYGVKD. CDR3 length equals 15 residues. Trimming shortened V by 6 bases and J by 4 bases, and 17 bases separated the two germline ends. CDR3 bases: TGTGCCATCAGAGCCGCGGGGAAAGAGGCAGATACGCAGTATTTT. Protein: CAIRAAGKEADTQYF.

The DNA for the CDR3 is TGTGCCAGCAGCGACCAGACTAGCGGGAGGTACAATGAGCAGTTCTTC. This sequence encodes CASSDQTSGRYNEQFF. The genes are TRBV9 and TRBJ2-1; 13 positions match TRBD2. V dropped 3 bases and J dropped 4; count of bases not matched to a gene: 4. Germline lookup yields CDR1 SGDLS and CDR2 YYNGEE. This CDR3 spans 16 amino acids. The full variable domain, completed using reference TRBV9 and TRBJ2-1, is DSGVTQTPKHLITATGQRVTLRCSPRSGDLSVYWYQQSLDQGLQFLIQYYNGEERAKGNILERFSAQQFPDLHSELNLSSLELGDSALYFCASSDQTSGRYNEQFFGPGTRLTVL.

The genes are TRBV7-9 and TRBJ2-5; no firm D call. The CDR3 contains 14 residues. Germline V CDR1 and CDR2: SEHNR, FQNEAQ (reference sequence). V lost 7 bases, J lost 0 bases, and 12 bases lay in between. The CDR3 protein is CASTPLTYQETQYF. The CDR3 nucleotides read TGTGCCAGCACCCCTTTGACGTACCAAGAGACCCAGTACTTC.

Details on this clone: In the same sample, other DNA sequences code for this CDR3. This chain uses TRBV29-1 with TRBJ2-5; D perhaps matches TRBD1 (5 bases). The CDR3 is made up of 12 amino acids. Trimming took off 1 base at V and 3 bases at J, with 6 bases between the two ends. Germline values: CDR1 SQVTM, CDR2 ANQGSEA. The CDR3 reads CSVEGREETQYF. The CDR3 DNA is TGCAGCGTTGAAGGCAGGGAAGAGACCCAGTACTTC.

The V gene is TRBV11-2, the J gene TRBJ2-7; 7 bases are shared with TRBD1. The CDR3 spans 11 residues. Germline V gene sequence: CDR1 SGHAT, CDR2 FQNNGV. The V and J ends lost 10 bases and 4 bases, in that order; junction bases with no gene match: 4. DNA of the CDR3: TGTGCCACCGGGACAGTATACGAGCAGTACTTC. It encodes CATGTVYEQYF.

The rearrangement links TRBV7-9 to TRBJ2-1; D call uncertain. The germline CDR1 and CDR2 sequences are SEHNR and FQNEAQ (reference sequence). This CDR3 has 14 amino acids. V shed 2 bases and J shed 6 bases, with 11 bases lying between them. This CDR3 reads CASSLRSLGNEQFF. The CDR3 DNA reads TGTGCCAGCAGCTTAAGGTCTCTGGGCAATGAGCAGTTCTTC.

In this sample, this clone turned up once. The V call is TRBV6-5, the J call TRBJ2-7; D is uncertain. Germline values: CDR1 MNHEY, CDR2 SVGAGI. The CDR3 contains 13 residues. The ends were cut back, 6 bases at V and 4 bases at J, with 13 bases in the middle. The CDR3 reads CASRELLRYEQYF. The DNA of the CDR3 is TGTGCCAGCAGGGAACTCCTCCGGTACGAGCAGTACTTC.

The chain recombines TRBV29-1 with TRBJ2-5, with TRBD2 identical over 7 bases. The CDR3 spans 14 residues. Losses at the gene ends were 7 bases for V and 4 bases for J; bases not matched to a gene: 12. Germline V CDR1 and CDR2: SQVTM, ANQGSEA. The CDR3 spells CSAVLARGGETQYF. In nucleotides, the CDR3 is TGCAGCGCCGTACTAGCGAGAGGAGGAGAGACCCAGTACTTC.

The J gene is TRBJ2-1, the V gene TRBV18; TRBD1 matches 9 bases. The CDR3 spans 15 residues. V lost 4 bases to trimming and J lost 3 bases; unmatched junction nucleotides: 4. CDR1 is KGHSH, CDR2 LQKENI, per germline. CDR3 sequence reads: CASSHPGQGYNEQFF. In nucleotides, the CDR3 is TGTGCCAGCTCACATCCGGGACAGGGCTACAATGAGCAGTTCTTC.

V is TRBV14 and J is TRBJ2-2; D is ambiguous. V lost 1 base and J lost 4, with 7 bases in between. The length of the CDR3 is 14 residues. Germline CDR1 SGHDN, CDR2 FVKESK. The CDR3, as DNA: TGTGCCAGCAGCCAAGTTCGAATCACCGGGGAGCTGTTTTTT. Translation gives CASSQVRITGELFF.

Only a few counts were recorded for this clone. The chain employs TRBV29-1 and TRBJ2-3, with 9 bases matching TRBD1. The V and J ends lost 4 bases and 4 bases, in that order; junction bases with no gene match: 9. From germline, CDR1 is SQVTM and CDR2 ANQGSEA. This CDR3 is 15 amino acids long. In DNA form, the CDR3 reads TGCAGCGTTGCCAAACAGGGGGCGATTGCAGATACGCAGTATTTT. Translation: CSVAKQGAIADTQYF.

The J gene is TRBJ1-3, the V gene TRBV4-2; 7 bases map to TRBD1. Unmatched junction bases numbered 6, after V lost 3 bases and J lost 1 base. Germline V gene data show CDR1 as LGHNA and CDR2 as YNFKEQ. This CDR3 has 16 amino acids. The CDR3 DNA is TGTGCCAGCAGCCATGACAGGGAAGCATCTGGAAACACCATATATTTT. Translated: CASSHDREASGNTIYF.

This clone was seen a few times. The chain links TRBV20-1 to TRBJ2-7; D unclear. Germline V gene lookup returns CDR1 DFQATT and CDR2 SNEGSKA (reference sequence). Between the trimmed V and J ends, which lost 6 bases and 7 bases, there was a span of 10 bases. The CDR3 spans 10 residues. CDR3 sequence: CSASLIEQYF. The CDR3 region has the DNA TGCAGTGCGTCCCTGATTGAGCAGTACTTC.